The T cell receptor (beta chain) described here comes from a study of technical replicates of blood from four donors. Produced via immunoSEQ multiplex PCR; TCRdb's table is partial and in-frame only. The table records about 100,000 clones, roughly 94% of them present only once. V gave up 0 bases and J gave up 10 bases, with 7 bases separating them. The CDR3 extends over 11 amino acids. Germline CDR1 reads SGHNT; CDR2 reads YYREEE (reference sequence). The TCR originated in a human donor in good health. J is TRBJ1-2 and V is TRBV5-4; D unresolved. Material for sequencing was T cells isolated from PBMCs. CDR3: CASSLGGTYTF. The CDR3, as DNA: TGTGCCAGCAGCTTGGGCGGTACCTACACCTTC.